The T cell receptor beta chain under discussion was sequenced for a study of vaccination and CD4 T cells after COVID-19 (dated by TCRdb to about 2022). Some background on the complete study: Six males and four females were included in the convalescent cohort, with two Hispanic individuals, seven Caucasians, two Asians and one multiracial person represented. In control cultures, a CEFX viral epitope pool was used as positive control, an HIV-1 Nef peptide pool was used as negative control, or no peptide was added. Post-COVID blood samples were collected from convalescent patients a median of roughly 100 days after diagnosis, with a range of roughly 30 to 170 days. In ten to eleven COVID-19 convalescent patients and several infection-naive healthy vaccine recipients, the spike-specific CD4+ TCR repertoire before mRNA vaccination was compared with the repertoire after mRNA vaccination. Culture stimuli were overlapping spike peptide pools from SARS-CoV-2 and from the common cold coronaviruses HCoV-NL63, HCoV-OC43 and HCoV-229E. At the TCR clonotype level, an earlier paper using these donors assessed memory CD4+ T cell crossreactivity between SARS-CoV-2 and common cold coronavirus spike proteins. Each participant got two doses of either the Pfizer-BioNTech BNT162b2 vaccine (n=8) or the Moderna mRNA-1273 vaccine (n=2). Post-vaccine blood samples were taken a median of 72 days after the second vaccine dose, with a range of roughly 14 to 241 days.

About this clonotype: Its target antigen remains unknown. Base qualities are not recorded, but no much larger clone differs from it by a single base.

CDR3 length: 12 amino acids, cysteine to phenylalanine. The sequence is cut down to CDR3 DNA, 36 bases in frame from base 1. Based on the germline V gene, the CDR1 and CDR2 sequences are SNHLY and FYNNEI. V drops 5 bases and J drops 5 bases, leaving 8 bases in between. Results and caveats for the whole study, not just this receptor: Nearly all vaccine-specific clones in convalescent patients (304 of 307) were mono-reactive for SARS-CoV-2 spike rather than cross-reactive with common cold coronaviruses. Although the median number of SARS-CoV-2-reactive clonotypes went up from around 19 after infection to around 39 after vaccination, the increase was not significant. The study included relatively few convalescent patients and did not analyze early timepoints after natural infection. Among convalescent patients, a median about 86% of the SARS-CoV-2-reactive clones seen after vaccination appeared only after vaccination, which suggests priming specific to the vaccine.

The library was produced with PCR. At the Johns Hopkins FTIC core, DNA from the cultured CD4+ T cells underwent TCR sequencing with the Oncomine TCR Beta short-read assay. The QIAamp micro DNA kit was used to extract genomic DNA from the cultured CD4+ T cells. Oncomine TCR Beta libraries from cultured CD4+ T cells were pooled with unique dual indexes and sequenced on an Illumina iSeq 100. In the source study's methods: Non-productive sequences were removed, and CDR3s not starting with C, not ending with F or W, or shorter than 7 amino acids were discarded. The MANAFEST web application was used to identify antigen-specific clonotypes by comparing peptide-stimulated wells against reference wells and other culture wells. An FDR below 0.05, an odds ratio above 5, and a productive frequency above 0.1% in at least two of three replicate wells were required for clones to be considered positive. Cross-reactive clonotypes were defined as significantly expanded in both SARS-CoV-2 spike wells and at least one common cold coronavirus spike condition. Using R version 3.6.1, CDR3 homology was evaluated through Levenshtein distances (stringdist) along with unrooted phylogenetic trees (ape). TCRdb cleaned the public reads at Q25 with fastp, built clones with MiXCR and kept in-frame beta chains. Every CDR3 protein is listed once, alongside the most common genes and DNA of its rows. These V and J calls are TCRdb output, not the study's own analysis. Counted in this sample were 10,000 or so distinct CDR3 sequences; 38% of them appeared once. Less than 15% of the sample is in the top ten clones.

What the treatment or condition label conveys for this sample: roughly 11-day PBMC culture with coronavirus spike peptide pools or control peptides (ViraFEST assay). CD4+ T cells from unexposed donors were collected before the COVID-19 pandemic (2011-2018). The ViraFEST assay, used in the study, expanded antigen-specific T cells with peptide pools and then identified the expanded clonotypes through TCR sequencing. Some 2 million PBMCs per well were cultured in IMDM with roughly 5% human AB serum and 8 to 10 IU/ml IL-2, plus 10 ug/ml peptide pools. Half of the culture medium was replaced with fresh IL-2-containing medium on days 3 and 7. After 10 days of culture, CD4+ T cells were isolated by negative selection using the EasySep CD4+ T cell isolation kit. As cell number allowed, CD4+ T cells from unexposed donors were tested for reactivity to SARS-CoV-2 S and N and to four common cold coronavirus spike pools. Ficoll-Paque Plus gradient centrifugation was used to isolate PBMCs from whole blood, and the isolated PBMCs were then either used fresh or cryopreserved at -140C. In general, triplicate wells were set up for every culture condition. Leukapheresis product for the unexposed donors was purchased commercially.

The sample consisted of CD4+ T cells from blood, cultured in vitro. The V gene is TRBV2 and the J gene is TRBJ2-3, with no reliable assignment of the D segment. The sequence came from a human donor in good health. The CDR3 reads CASSWEGDTQYF. The DNA sequence follows: TGTGCCAGCAGTTGGGAAGGAGATACGCAGTATTTT.